The TCR beta chain under discussion was sequenced for a study of metastatic and nonmetastatic thyroid tumors (TCRdb year 2020). Study-wide context: For patients with malignant and with benign thyroid disease, the researchers compared repertoires between peripheral blood samples and tumor or nodule tissue samples.

No treatment had been received by any patient before thyroid surgery. The study retrospectively analysed patient clinical samples collected from the early 2010s to the late 2010s using T-cell receptor beta sequencing. Preparation of the library involved PCR. Data came from an Illumina HiSeq 4000. The TCR beta-chain CDR3 region of each patient was profiled by high-throughput sequencing. As for how the authors treated the data: CDR3 differences across clinicopathological groups were used to build a classifier for discriminating distant-metastatic papillary thyroid cancer patients. Repertoire diversity was assessed with the Shannon index, and tumor-blood repertoire similarity with the Morisita-Horn index. Using fastp at Q25 and MiXCR, TCRdb reprocessed the public reads and kept productive beta chains. TCRdb, not the authors, supplied the V and J calls. The sample records 17,000 or so clones, 20% to 30% of which are singletons. Around 9.9% of the sample is held by the ten biggest clonotypes.

Overall study results and their limits: TCR beta diversity was reported as significantly higher in malignant tumors than in benign nodules, in both blood and tumor samples.

Per the germline V gene, SQVTM is the CDR1 and ANQGSEA is the CDR2. V and J are truncated by 5 bases and 0 bases respectively, leaving an intervening sequence of 9 bases. The CDR3 runs 13 amino acids, cysteine and phenylalanine included. CDR3 DNA is the only sequence kept; it has 39 bases, read in frame from the first base. This clone has ten or more counts. Which antigen it targets is not known. Qualities for individual bases were not recorded, and no much larger clone is one base off. The TCR originated in a male donor with papillary thyroid cancer or a benign thyroid nodule (not recorded which). Some clones in this sample may be carry-over from other donors' samples. Sequencing was done on a sample of blood. The sequence links TRBV29-1 to TRBJ2-3; no D gene is confidently identified. The CDR3 protein is CSVWVASTDTQYF. The nucleotide sequence is given as TGCAGCGTTTGGGTGGCTAGCACAGATACGCAGTATTTT.